This TCR beta chain was retrieved from a study of identical twins. General study results and limits: Possibly, invariant MAIT and iNKT cells partly confounded zero-insertion analyses.

Germline assignment: CDR1 DFQATT and CDR2 SNEGSKA (reference sequence). Trimming left V 6 bases short and J 5 bases short, with 19 bases between. The CDR3 runs to 15 residues. This clonotype occurred a few times. Antigen unknown. With template switching, a universal primer site was added, and the cDNA carried unique molecular identifiers. MiXCR was run by TCRdb on the 5' RACE reads, yielding one entry per CDR3 protein. In the table there are approximately 500,000 distinct CDR3 sequences, approximately 25% of which are singletons. The data were also submitted as part of a second study, on T cells expressing NK-cell markers. That report notes: Sorted CD3+CD56-NKG2C+, CD3+CD56+NKG2C- and CD3+CD56+NKG2C+ T cells were the source of the TCR beta repertoires. The CD3+CD56-NKG2C+ fraction was also led by these clonotypes in a few donors.

Input material: CD4+ T cells sorted from blood. This chain joins TRBV20-1 and TRBJ2-2; D is undetermined. The receptor was isolated from a woman in her late teens or twenties in good health. The CDR3 here is CSALGPSVGTGELFF. CDR3 in DNA: TGCAGTGCCCTTGGTCCCTCCGTTGGGACCGGGGAGCTGTTTTTT.